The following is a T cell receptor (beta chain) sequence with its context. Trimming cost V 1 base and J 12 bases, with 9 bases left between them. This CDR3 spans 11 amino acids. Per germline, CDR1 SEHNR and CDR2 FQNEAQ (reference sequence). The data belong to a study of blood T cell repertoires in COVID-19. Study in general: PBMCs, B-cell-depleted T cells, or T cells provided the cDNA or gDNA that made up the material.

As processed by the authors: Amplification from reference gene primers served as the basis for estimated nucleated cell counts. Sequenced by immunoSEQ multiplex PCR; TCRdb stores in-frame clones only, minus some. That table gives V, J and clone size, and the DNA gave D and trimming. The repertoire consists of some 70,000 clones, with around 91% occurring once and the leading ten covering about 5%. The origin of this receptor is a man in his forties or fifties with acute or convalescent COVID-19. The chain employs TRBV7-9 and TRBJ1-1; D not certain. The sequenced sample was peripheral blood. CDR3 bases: TGTGCCAGCAGCTTAGTACACAAGACTTTCTTT. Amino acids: CASSLVHKTFF.